Following are 8 T cell receptor beta chains from one sample sequenced in a study of T cell responses to AZD1222 COVID-19 vaccine. Sequenced by immunoSEQ multiplex PCR; TCRdb stores in-frame clones only, minus some. This table holds 150,000 or so clones, about 88% found once. The sequences come from peripheral blood, collected after recovery from COVID-19. The receptors come from an adult who had recovered from COVID-19.

This rearrangement joins TRBV27 to TRBJ1-2; D gene unclear. This CDR3 comprises 16 residues. V was pared by 4 bases and J by 4 bases, with 19 bases between. Germline lookup yields CDR1 MNHEY and CDR2 SMNVEV (reference sequence). This chain's CDR3 is CASSSLRRIDPYGYTF. In DNA, the CDR3 is TGTGCCAGCAGTTCCCTCAGGAGGATCGACCCCTATGGCTACACCTTC.

The chain has TRBV7-9 and TRBJ1-1; no reliable D call. V was shortened by 3 bases and J by 7 bases, with 6 bases between the two germline ends. CDR1 SEHNR and CDR2 FQNEAQ come from the germline V gene (reference sequence). The CDR3 extends over 11 amino acids. The chain's CDR3 is CASSLHFEAFF. The CDR3 DNA follows: TGTGCCAGCAGCTTGCACTTTGAAGCTTTCTTT.

This chain links TRBV27 with TRBJ1-1, with D unclear. From germline, CDR1 is MNHEY and CDR2 SMNVEV (reference sequence). The V and J ends lost 5 bases and 5 bases respectively, with 12 bases between them. The CDR3 has 13 residues. For the CDR3, the DNA is TGTGCCAGCAGTCTACTCTCGGGGACTGAAGCTTTCTTT. It yields the protein CASSLLSGTEAFF.

As DNA, the CDR3 is TGTGCCAGCAGCTTAGTGTCAGGGAACTGGCAAGAGACCCAGTACTTC. As protein: CASSLVSGNWQETQYF. This chain links TRBV7-2 with TRBJ2-5; maybe TRBD1 (5 bases). Germline V gene sequence: CDR1 SGHTA, CDR2 FQGNSA. CDR3 length: 16 amino acids. Trimming shortened V by 1 base and J by 2 bases, and 14 bases separated the two germline ends.

This rearrangement joins TRBV28 to TRBJ2-2, with D perhaps matching TRBD1 or TRBD2 (6 bases each). The germline CDR1 and CDR2 sequences are MDHEN and SYDVKM. Trimming took 3 bases from V and 6 from J, leaving 8 bases between them. The CDR3 has 13 amino acids. CDR3 DNA: TGTGCCAGCAGTTTCGGGGGCTCCGGGGAGCTGTTTTTT. Encoded protein: CASSFGGSGELFF.

This clone was detected only once. This chain's CDR3 is CASSIVGYGYTF. CDR3 DNA sequence: TGTGCCAGTAGTATAGTCGGCTATGGCTACACCTTC. The genes are TRBV19 and TRBJ1-2, with D unresolved. The germline gives CDR1 LNHDA, CDR2 SQIVND (reference sequence). The CDR3 has 12 residues. Trimming shortened V by 1 base and J by 4 bases, and 4 bases separated the two germline ends. Using reference TRBV19 and TRBJ1-2 for the parts outside the CDR3, the full variable domain is DGGITQSPKYLFRKEGQNVTLSCEQNLNHDAMYWYRQDPGQGLRLIYYSQIVNDFQKGDIAEGYSVSREKKESFPLTVTSAQKNPTAFYLCASSIVGYGYTFGSGTRLTVV.

The chain uses TRBV11-2 and TRBJ2-5; a possible D gene is TRBD2 (5 bases). Trimming removed 5 bases at V and 5 bases at J, with 12 bases between. The CDR3 sequence is 13 residues long. CDR1 and CDR2 (germline): SGHAT, FQNNGV. The CDR3 loop is CASSRGIGETQYF. DNA of the CDR3: TGTGCCAGCAGCCGAGGGATTGGTGAGACCCAGTACTTC.

The chain recombines TRBV23-1 with TRBJ1-1; D unresolved. TRBV23-1 is placed among ORFs of uncertain function. The V end was cut by 4 bases, the J end by 6 bases, with 9 bases between. This CDR3 has 12 residues. CDR3 bases: TGCGCCAGCAGTCCCCGAAGGGCTGAAGCTTTCTTT. As protein: CASSPRRAEAFF.